Presented here are 27 T cell receptor beta chains from one specimen sequenced in a study of cytomegalovirus exposure and HLA in healthy donors. 60 Vbeta and 13 Jbeta primers were used in PCR. Profiling relied on immunoSEQ multiplex PCR, and the TCRdb table lists in-frame clones only, not all of them. The top ten hold about 3% of the sample, which has around 160,000 clones, about three quarters seen once. What was sequenced was PBMCs. The receptors were sampled from a man in his forties in good health and CMV-seropositive.

In this sample, this clone turned up a few times. This chain uses TRBV5-1 with TRBJ2-7; TRBD2 might be the D (6 bases). V lost 0 bases, J lost 6 bases, and 19 bases lay in between. The CDR3 sequence is 16 residues long. The germline gives CDR1 SGHRS, CDR2 YFSETQ. Written as DNA, the CDR3 is TGCGCCAGCAGCTTGGGGCACCGGGACTTCCTCTCCGAGCAGTACTTC. Its translation: CASSLGHRDFLSEQYF.

J is TRBJ1-4 and V is TRBV7-8; no firm D call. CDR3 length: 15 residues. Germline CDR1 SGHVS, CDR2 FQNEAQ. Between the trimmed V and J ends, which lost 2 bases and 4 bases, there was a span of 11 bases. CDR3 nucleotides: TGTGCCAGCAGCTTAAACGGAGGAAGTAATGAAAAACTGTTTTTT. As protein: CASSLNGGSNEKLFF.

The chain joins TRBV9 to TRBJ1-2, with 8 bases matching TRBD1. This CDR3 region has 14 residues. Germline CDR1 is SGDLS and CDR2 is YYNGEE. Losses at the gene ends were 3 bases for V and 2 bases for J; bases not matched to a gene: 3. The DNA of the CDR3 is TGTGCCAGCAGCGCTGGACAGGGCAACTATGGCTACACCTTC. Translated, it gives CASSAGQGNYGYTF.

The chain carries TRBV7-3 and TRBJ2-6, with D unresolved. The CDR3 extends over 13 amino acids. Germline assignment: CDR1 SGHTA and CDR2 FQGTGA. With 5 bases removed from V and 4 bases from J, the gap between germline ends came to 6 bases. DNA for the CDR3: TGTGCCAGCAGCCCCGCGGGGGCCAACGTCCTGACTTTC. Amino acids: CASSPAGANVLTF.

The chain has TRBV2 and TRBJ1-5; D gene uncertain. Between the trimmed V and J ends, which lost 6 bases and 8 bases, there was a span of 17 bases. The CDR3 runs 14 residues. The V gene's germline CDR1 is SNHLY and CDR2 FYNNEI. CDR3: CASRNREQHKPQHF. CDR3 DNA sequence: TGTGCCAGCAGAAACCGGGAACAACACAAGCCCCAGCATTTT.

The chain carries TRBV5-1 and TRBJ2-7; 7 bases are shared with TRBD1. This CDR3 spans 14 amino acids. The germline CDR1 and CDR2 sequences are SGHRS and YFSETQ. The V and J ends lost 4 bases and 5 bases, in that order; junction bases with no gene match: 9. The CDR3 here is CASSISTGRDEQYF. In nucleotides, the CDR3 is TGCGCCAGCAGCATATCGACAGGGCGGGACGAGCAGTACTTC.

The CDR3 spells CASSLSGSGANVLTF. CDR3 DNA sequence: TGTGCCAGCAGCCTGTCGGGCTCTGGGGCCAACGTCCTGACTTTC. The chain couples TRBV7-2 to TRBJ2-6; D is ambiguous. Per germline, CDR1 SGHTA and CDR2 FQGNSA. The CDR3 has 15 amino acids. Trimming took 5 bases from V and 0 from J, leaving 8 bases between them.

The genes are TRBV20-1 and TRBJ2-1; D not resolved. The germline V gene has CDR1 DFQATT and CDR2 SNEGSKA (reference sequence). Trimming stripped 1 base from V and 5 bases from J, with 3 bases between. The CDR3 has 11 amino acids. The CDR3 sequence is CSARGDNEQFF. The CDR3 nucleotides are TGCAGTGCTAGAGGCGACAATGAGCAGTTCTTC.

On this clone itself: One junction end disagrees with the germline gene, perhaps due to a read error. V and J are TRBV28 and TRBJ2-7, with TRBD1 matching 9 bases. From germline, CDR1 is MDHEN and CDR2 SYDVKM. This CDR3 spans 16 amino acids. In DNA form, the CDR3 reads TGTGCCAGCAGTTCCCCCGGGACAGGGAACTTGAGGAAGCAGTGCTTC. It is translated as CASSSPGTGNLRKQCF.

The DNA for the CDR3 is TGCAGCACAAATTTAGCGAATGAGCAGTTCTTC. Residues: CSTNLANEQFF. The chain combines TRBV29-1 with TRBJ2-1, with D tentatively TRBD2 (5 bases). Germline V gene data show CDR1 as SQVTM and CDR2 as ANQGSEA. The CDR3 spans 11 residues. The germline V and J ends were trimmed by 8 bases and 7 bases, with 12 bases remaining between them.

The chain has TRBV6-5 and TRBJ2-7; maybe TRBD1 (6 bases). The V gene lost 10 bases and the J gene lost 4 bases, with 17 bases spanning the gap. In germline, CDR1 is MNHEY, CDR2 SVGAGI. CDR3 length equals 13 residues. CDR3 coding DNA: TGTGCCACCCAGGGGCCCCCGGAGTACGAGCAGTACTTC. This gives the protein CATQGPPEYEQYF.

The V and J genes are TRBV6-5 and TRBJ2-7; TRBD1 matches at 7 bases. Trimming cost V 6 bases and J 5 bases; bases outside gene matches: 10. The CDR3 is made up of 14 amino acids. Germline V lookup: CDR1 MNHEY, CDR2 SVGAGI. CDR3 sequence: CASSLRQGPNEQYF. The DNA of the CDR3 is TGTGCCAGCAGCCTTAGACAGGGCCCCAACGAGCAGTACTTC.

The chain links TRBV6-4 to TRBJ2-2; no clear D. Germline CDR1 reads MRHNA; CDR2 reads SNTAGT. V lost 2 bases, J lost 1 base, and 5 bases lay in between. The CDR3 totals 14 residues. The CDR3 DNA is TGTGCCAGCAGTGACCGACAGAACACCGGGGAGCTGTTTTTT. Translating gives CASSDRQNTGELFF.

The V call is TRBV5-4, the J call TRBJ2-2; 12 nucleotides agree with TRBD1. The CDR3 covers 17 residues. V lost 0 bases to trimming and J lost 4 bases; unmatched junction nucleotides: 4. Germline V gives CDR1 SGHNT, CDR2 YYREEE (reference sequence). CDR3 protein: CASSLEGQGAITGELFF. The CDR3 DNA is TGTGCCAGCAGCTTGGAGGGACAGGGGGCGATCACCGGGGAGCTGTTTTTT.

The rearrangement joins TRBV27 to TRBJ2-5; D is possibly TRBD1 (5 bases). This CDR3 is 14 amino acids long. The V and J ends lost 3 bases and 4 bases respectively, with 12 bases between them. Per the germline V gene, CDR1 is MNHEY and CDR2 is SMNVEV (reference sequence). Here the CDR3 reads CASSLGLGRETQYF. For the CDR3, the DNA is TGTGCCAGCAGTTTGGGGCTAGGGCGAGAGACCCAGTACTTC.

The rearrangement joins TRBV6-6 to TRBJ2-7; TRBD1 matches 7 bases. Germline V gene lookup returns CDR1 MNHNY and CDR2 SVGAGI (reference sequence). Trimming took 6 bases from V and 2 from J; bases not matched to a gene: 7. CDR3 length: 14 residues. CDR3 DNA sequence: TGTGCCAGCAGCCAGCGACAGGGAGCCTACGAGCAGTACTTC. Amino acid sequence: CASSQRQGAYEQYF.

This clone has a handful of counts. The rearrangement uses TRBV7-9 and TRBJ2-5; 15 nucleotides align to TRBD2. V gave up 4 bases and J gave up 1 base; unmatched junction bases: 4. Per the germline V gene, CDR1 is SEHNR and CDR2 is FQNEAQ (reference sequence). The CDR3 runs to 17 residues. The CDR3 is CASSSGLAGGFQETQYF. CDR3 nucleotide sequence: TGTGCCAGCAGCTCGGGACTAGCGGGAGGTTTCCAAGAGACCCAGTACTTC. The full variable domain, completed using reference TRBV7-9 and TRBJ2-5, is DTGVSQNPRHKITKRGQNVTFRCDPISEHNRLYWYRQTLGQGPEFLTYFQNEAQLEKSRLLSDRFSAERPKGSFSTLEIQRTEQGDSAMYLCASSSGLAGGFQETQYFGPGTRLLVL.

Note on this clone: At one of its ends the junction is not consistent with the germline gene, which may arise from a read error. The chain joins TRBV19 to TRBJ2-1; 10 bases agree with TRBD2. CDR3 size: 15 residues. CDR1 is LNHDA, CDR2 SQIVND, per germline (reference sequence). The CDR3 reads CATSASGSSYNEQFF. The CDR3 bases are TGTGCCACTAGTGCTAGCGGGAGCTCCTACAATGAGCAGTTCTTC.

V usage is TRBV27 and J usage is TRBJ2-5, with D maybe TRBD2 (5 bases). CDR1 and CDR2 from the germline V gene are MNHEY and SMNVEV (reference sequence). This CDR3 spans 15 amino acids. Trimming stripped 0 bases from V and 11 bases from J, with 19 bases between. The CDR3 sequence is CASSLSRRLASEQYF. The CDR3, as DNA: TGTGCCAGCAGTTTATCGAGGCGGCTAGCAAGTGAGCAGTACTTC.

The genes are TRBV7-9 and TRBJ1-4; TRBD1 matches 8 bases. After removal of 1 base from V and 5 bases from J, the junction contained 0 bases not matched to a gene. Germline CDR1 reads SEHNR; CDR2 reads FQNEAQ (reference sequence). The CDR3 loop spans 14 amino acids. CDR3 DNA sequence: TGTGCCAGCAGCTTAGGGACAGGGAATGAAAAACTGTTTTTT. It translates to CASSLGTGNEKLFF.

This chain links TRBV28 with TRBJ2-7; TRBD2 aligns across 7 bases. CDR1 is MDHEN and CDR2 is SYDVKM in the germline V gene. Trimming at V came to 7 bases and at J to 2 bases, leaving 5 bases not matched to a gene. The CDR3 runs to 13 residues. Here the CDR3 reads CASISGGTYEQYF. The CDR3 region has the DNA TGTGCCAGCATATCGGGAGGAACCTACGAGCAGTACTTC.

This chain links TRBV27 with TRBJ2-7, with D possibly TRBD2 on 5 matching bases. Germline CDR1 MNHEY, CDR2 SMNVEV (reference sequence). This CDR3 is 14 amino acids long. The germline V and J ends were trimmed by 6 bases and 4 bases, with 16 bases remaining between them. CDR3 sequence (DNA): TGTGCCAGCAGACGGGCGGGTACGGCATACGAGCAGTACTTC. Amino acid sequence: CASRRAGTAYEQYF.

Only a few counts were recorded for this clone. The CDR3 nucleotides read TGTGCCAGCAACAGGATGGGACAGGGCTACACCTTC. Its protein is CASNRMGQGYTF. The V gene is TRBV9, the J gene TRBJ1-2; 7 bases fit TRBD1. The CDR3 spans 12 residues. The junction had 7 bases not matched to a gene; V was cut back by 6 bases and J by 8 bases. The germline CDR1 and CDR2 sequences are SGDLS and YYNGEE.

This clone came up once. The chain uses TRBV29-1 and TRBJ2-6; weak D call: TRBD1 (5 bases). The CDR3 has 16 amino acids. Between the trimmed V and J ends, which lost 5 bases and 1 base, there was a span of 15 bases. Germline assignment: CDR1 SQVTM and CDR2 ANQGSEA. CDR3 in amino acids: CSVPLFRVSGANVLTF. The CDR3 DNA sequence: TGCAGCGTTCCCCTTTTCAGGGTATCTGGGGCCAACGTCCTGACTTTC.

V is TRBV7-2 and J is TRBJ1-1; D gene ambiguous. Between the trimmed V and J ends, which lost 5 bases and 6 bases, there was a span of 16 bases. This CDR3 is 14 amino acids long. The V gene's germline CDR1 is SGHTA and CDR2 FQGNSA. This CDR3 reads CASSPRFRSSEAFF. The CDR3 coding sequence is TGTGCCAGCAGCCCCAGGTTTAGGTCGTCTGAAGCTTTCTTT.

This clone occurred once. The V and J genes are TRBV5-1 and TRBJ2-5; TRBD1 might be the D (5 bases). The V gene lost 0 bases and the J gene lost 2 bases, with 11 bases spanning the gap. CDR1 is SGHRS, CDR2 YFSETQ, per germline. The CDR3 is made up of 15 amino acids. The CDR3 region has the DNA TGCGCCAGCAGCTTGGTTGTGGGGCCTCAAGAGACCCAGTACTTC. Its translation: CASSLVVGPQETQYF.

The chain has TRBV5-4 and TRBJ2-3; the D is unclear. The V end lost 0 bases, the J end lost 0 bases, and 11 bases lay between the germline ends. Germline CDR1 and CDR2: SGHNT and YYREEE (reference sequence). This CDR3 comprises 16 residues. As DNA, the CDR3 is TGTGCCAGCAGCTTGGACATACCCTCTAGCACAGATACGCAGTATTTT. This translates into CASSLDIPSSTDTQYF.